A single sample gave rise to the 26 T cell receptor beta chains below, sequenced in a study of cytomegalovirus exposure and HLA in healthy donors. Here immunoSEQ multiplex PCR was the method, and the copy in TCRdb shows in-frame clones only, minus some. The sample shows 100,000 or so clones, around 85% of them seen only once. Material for sequencing was PBMCs. All receptors derive from a woman in her thirties in good health and CMV-seronegative.

CDR3 residues: CASSKSEGEYEQYF. DNA for the CDR3: TGTGCCAGCAGCAAATCTGAGGGGGAGTACGAGCAGTACTTC. This chain connects TRBV21-1 to TRBJ2-7; whether TRBD1, the table's D call, matches the DNA was not checked. TRBV21-1 is termed a pseudogene. CDR3 length: 14 residues.

The sample holds a few counts of this clone. This sequence joins TRBV6-1 and TRBJ1-1; TRBD1 might be the D (6 bases). The germline CDR1 and CDR2 sequences are MNHNS and SASEGT. CDR3 length: 15 amino acids. Deletions cut 7 bases from V and 4 bases from J, with 19 bases between. CDR3 bases: TGTGCCAGCACTCTAAAAATAGGGGGGGGCACTGAAGCTTTCTTT. Translation: CASTLKIGGGTEAFF.

The rearrangement joins TRBV19 to TRBJ2-1; 7 bases line up with TRBD2. CDR3 length equals 14 residues. Losses at the gene ends were 7 bases for V and 2 bases for J; bases not matched to a gene: 5. The V gene's germline CDR1 is LNHDA and CDR2 SQIVND (reference sequence). CDR3 coding DNA: TGTGCCAGTACCCCTAGCGGAACCTACAATGAGCAGTTCTTC. This gives the protein CASTPSGTYNEQFF.

The CDR3 nucleotides read TGCGCCAGCAGCCAAGAAGGCAGGGTCGGTGAGACCCAGTACTTC. Amino acid sequence: CASSQEGRVGETQYF. The V gene is TRBV4-1, the J gene TRBJ2-5; D may be TRBD1 (5 bases). Trimming took off 0 bases at V and 5 bases at J, with 13 bases between the two ends. Germline V lookup: CDR1 MGHRA, CDR2 YSYEKL. The length of the CDR3 is 15 residues.

This chain joins TRBV4-1 and TRBJ1-1; D might be TRBD1 (5 bases). V gave up 0 bases and J gave up 6 bases, with 17 bases separating them. Germline V gene data show CDR1 as MGHRA and CDR2 as YSYEKL. The CDR3 contains 16 residues. CDR3 bases: TGCGCCAGCAGCCAAGAAGGTACGAGGAGGGACCCTGAAGCTTTCTTT. Its translation: CASSQEGTRRDPEAFF.

J is TRBJ1-5 and V is TRBV2, with D possibly TRBD1 on 5 matching bases. CDR1 is SNHLY, CDR2 FYNNEI, per germline. The CDR3 contains 15 residues. Trimming removed 1 base from V and 4 bases from J, with 11 bases in between. CDR3 protein: CASSEDLSGNQPQHF. CDR3 sequence (DNA): TGTGCCAGCAGTGAAGATCTATCAGGGAATCAGCCCCAGCATTTT.

DNA of the CDR3: TGTGCCAGCAGCTTACTCAGGGGGGTCTACGAGCAGTACTTC. This codes for CASSLLRGVYEQYF. The genes are TRBV7-8 and TRBJ2-7; weak D call: TRBD1 (7 bases). CDR1 SGHVS and CDR2 FQNEAQ come from the germline V gene. V was shortened by 2 bases and J by 3 bases, with 11 bases between the two germline ends. The CDR3 is 14 residues long.

J is TRBJ2-2 and V is TRBV5-6; 7 positions match TRBD1. V was pared by 6 bases and J by 9 bases, with 14 bases of the junction left unmatched. The CDR3 consists of 15 residues. Per the germline V gene, CDR1 is SGHDT and CDR2 is YYEEEE. The CDR3 is CASTPVGRQGRELFF. The CDR3 coding sequence is TGTGCCAGCACCCCGGTGGGTCGACAGGGCCGGGAGCTGTTTTTT.

The chain links TRBV6-6 to TRBJ2-1, with a tentative D call TRBD2 (6 bases). V lost 11 bases and J 6 bases, leaving 20 bases between the germline ends. The CDR3 extends over 14 amino acids. The V gene's germline CDR1 is MNHNY and CDR2 SVGAGI (reference sequence). CDR3 bases: TGTGCCGGGAGGCGAAGCGGGTCCCCCAATGAGCAGTTCTTC. It is translated as CAGRRSGSPNEQFF.

This chain joins TRBV27 and TRBJ1-5, with a possible D match to TRBD1 (5 bases). Germline CDR1 reads MNHEY; CDR2 reads SMNVEV (reference sequence). The CDR3 sequence is 12 residues long. Trimming removed 8 bases at V and 4 bases at J, with 9 bases between. CDR3 bases: TGTGCCAGCGCCAGGGTAAATCAGCCCCAGCATTTT. It is translated as CASARVNQPQHF.

This chain joins TRBV19 and TRBJ2-2; TRBD2 matches 8 bases. The germline CDR1 and CDR2 sequences are LNHDA and SQIVND (reference sequence). After removal of 7 bases from V and 6 bases from J, the junction contained 13 bases not matched to a gene. There are 16 residues in the CDR3. CDR3 sequence (DNA): TGTGCCAGTACTTCCTACACCGGGGGGGGCCCCGGGGAGCTGTTTTTT. This codes for CASTSYTGGGPGELFF.

V and J are TRBV12-5 and TRBJ2-3; D gene unclear. The germline V gene has CDR1 LGHNT and CDR2 FRNRAP. Trimming took 4 bases from V and 0 from J, leaving 8 bases between them. The CDR3 has 14 residues. The CDR3 spells CASGSLLSTDTQYF. The CDR3 DNA reads TGTGCTAGTGGTTCCCTCCTTAGCACAGATACGCAGTATTTT.

The chain recombines TRBV5-1 with TRBJ1-4; D not certain. CDR1 and CDR2 from the germline V gene are SGHRS and YFSETQ. The CDR3 is 12 residues long. Trimming cost V 0 bases and J 8 bases, with 5 bases left between them. CDR3 residues: CASSLDLEKLFF. The CDR3 DNA reads TGCGCCAGCAGCTTGGATTTAGAAAAACTGTTTTTT.

A word on this clone: A much larger clone is a single base away; this may be a read error. The chain joins TRBV19 to TRBJ2-7; a possible D gene is TRBD1 (7 bases). The CDR3 contains 14 residues. The germline gives CDR1 LNHDA, CDR2 SQIVND (reference sequence). CDR3 residues: CANSRQGGGYEQYF. For the CDR3, the DNA is TGTGCCAATAGTAGACAGGGAGGTGGCTACGAGCAGTACTTC.

The chain has TRBV5-1 and TRBJ2-3; 8 positions match TRBD2. The CDR3 covers 15 residues. V gave up 4 bases and J gave up 2 bases; unmatched junction bases: 6. The germline gives CDR1 SGHRS, CDR2 YFSETQ. The CDR3 region has the DNA TGCGCCAGCAGCCCAGCGGGGGACCCCACAGATACGCAGTATTTT. It encodes CASSPAGDPTDTQYF.

This clone was seen ten or more times. This chain links TRBV6-5 with TRBJ2-7, with TRBD1 matching over 7 bases. Per germline, CDR1 MNHEY and CDR2 SVGAGI. The CDR3 is 14 residues long. After removal of 10 bases from V and 5 bases from J, the junction contained 14 bases not matched to a gene. The CDR3 sequence is CATAPSTGKDEQYF. Here the CDR3 DNA reads TGTGCCACCGCGCCCTCGACAGGGAAGGACGAGCAGTACTTC.

The genes are TRBV6-5 and TRBJ2-7; TRBD2 aligns across 10 bases. V lost 2 bases and J lost 8; bases outside the gene matches: 6. This CDR3 is built from 14 residues. Germline-derived CDR1 and CDR2 are MNHEY and SVGAGI. The CDR3 region has the DNA TGTGCCAGCAGTTACACAACTAGCGGGACACAGCAGTACTTC. It translates to CASSYTTSGTQQYF.

The CDR3 protein is CAISEGSGRVPDTQYF. In DNA form, the CDR3 reads TGTGCCATCAGTGAGGGTAGCGGGAGGGTACCAGATACGCAGTATTTT. V and J are TRBV10-3 and TRBJ2-3; TRBD2 agrees at 11 bases. The V gene end was trimmed by 2 bases and the J gene end by 4 bases; junction bases not matched to a gene: 5. CDR3 length: 16 residues. Germline CDR1 and CDR2: ENHRY and SYGVKD.

V and J are TRBV7-9 and TRBJ2-7; possibly TRBD1 for D (6 bases). The CDR3 is 14 amino acids. V was pared by 7 bases and J by 2 bases, with 15 bases between. Germline values: CDR1 SEHNR, CDR2 FQNEAQ (reference sequence). CDR3 in amino acids: CASTTGSLTYEQYF. For the CDR3, the DNA is TGTGCCAGCACAACAGGGAGTTTAACCTACGAGCAGTACTTC.

This clone occurred once. The junction does not match germline at one end; this may be a read error. Other DNA sequences within the sample encode an identical CDR3. The rearrangement uses TRBV10-1 and TRBJ2-2; 8 nucleotides agree with TRBD1. Germline V gene sequence: CDR1 WNHNN, CDR2 SYGVQD (reference sequence). This CDR3 spans 14 amino acids. This CDR3 reads CASSGTGSTGELFF. The CDR3 DNA sequence: TGCGCCAGCAGTGGGACAGGGTCCACCGGAGAGCTGTTTTTT.

The count of this clone is one. V usage is TRBV5-1 and J usage is TRBJ2-5, with 11 bases fitting TRBD1. Germline assignment: CDR1 SGHRS and CDR2 YFSETQ. The CDR3 covers 15 residues. Losses at the gene ends were 3 bases for V and 2 bases for J; bases not matched to a gene: 3. In DNA, the CDR3 is TGCGCCAGCAGCTGGGGGGACAGGGGGCAAGAGACCCAGTACTTC. Translating gives CASSWGDRGQETQYF.

The J gene is TRBJ1-2, the V gene TRBV5-6, with D maybe TRBD1 (6 bases). This CDR3 spans 14 amino acids. CDR1 and CDR2 from the germline V gene are SGHDT and YYEEEE. The V end lost 0 bases, the J end lost 7 bases, and 13 bases lay between the germline ends. CDR3 protein: CASSLGAGVRGYTF. CDR3 nucleotides: TGTGCCAGCAGCTTGGGGGCAGGGGTTCGTGGCTACACCTTC. Complete variable domain (other parts from reference TRBV5-6 and TRBJ1-2): DAGVTQSPTHLIKTRGQQVTLRCSPKSGHDTVSWYQQALGQGPQFIFQYYEEEERQRGNFPDRFSGHQFPNYSSELNVNALLLGDSALYLCASSLGAGVRGYTFGSGTRLTVV.

The gene calls are TRBV28 and TRBJ2-7, with D perhaps matching TRBD2 (7 bases). The CDR3 runs to 18 residues. Germline lookup yields CDR1 MDHEN and CDR2 SYDVKM. The V end lost 5 bases, the J end lost 3 bases, and 26 bases lay between the germline ends. The CDR3 protein is CASSPPSTSAGHLYEQYF. In DNA, the CDR3 is TGTGCCAGCAGTCCCCCCTCAACCTCAGCGGGACACCTCTACGAGCAGTACTTC.

The CDR3 nucleotides read TGTGCCAGCAGCCAAGATGGGACAGGGGTCGGCTACACCTTC. Amino acids: CASSQDGTGVGYTF. V is TRBV14 and J is TRBJ1-2; 10 positions match TRBD1. Looked up from germline, CDR1 is SGHDN and CDR2 is FVKESK. The V and J ends lost 0 bases and 8 bases, in that order; junction bases with no gene match: 3. CDR3 length: 14 amino acids.

V usage is TRBV19 and J usage is TRBJ1-2, with unresolved D. V shed 0 bases and J shed 4 bases, with 15 bases lying between them. In germline, CDR1 is LNHDA, CDR2 SQIVND (reference sequence). The CDR3 extends over 16 amino acids. CDR3 coding DNA: TGTGCCAGTAGTATAGACCCCGCCGACGGAGTCTATGGCTACACCTTC. This sequence encodes CASSIDPADGVYGYTF. The entire variable domain, with the rest obtained from reference TRBV19 and TRBJ1-2, is as follows: DGGITQSPKYLFRKEGQNVTLSCEQNLNHDAMYWYRQDPGQGLRLIYYSQIVNDFQKGDIAEGYSVSREKKESFPLTVTSAQKNPTAFYLCASSIDPADGVYGYTFGSGTRLTVV.

The chain combines TRBV7-3 with TRBJ2-1; tentatively, D is TRBD1 (6 bases). The CDR3 runs 16 residues. The germline V gene has CDR1 SGHTA and CDR2 FQGTGA. Trimming left V 5 bases short and J 0 bases short, with 14 bases between. In DNA, the CDR3 is TGTGCCAGCAGCAAGCAGGGGACCAGCTCCTACAATGAGCAGTTCTTC. Protein product: CASSKQGTSSYNEQFF.